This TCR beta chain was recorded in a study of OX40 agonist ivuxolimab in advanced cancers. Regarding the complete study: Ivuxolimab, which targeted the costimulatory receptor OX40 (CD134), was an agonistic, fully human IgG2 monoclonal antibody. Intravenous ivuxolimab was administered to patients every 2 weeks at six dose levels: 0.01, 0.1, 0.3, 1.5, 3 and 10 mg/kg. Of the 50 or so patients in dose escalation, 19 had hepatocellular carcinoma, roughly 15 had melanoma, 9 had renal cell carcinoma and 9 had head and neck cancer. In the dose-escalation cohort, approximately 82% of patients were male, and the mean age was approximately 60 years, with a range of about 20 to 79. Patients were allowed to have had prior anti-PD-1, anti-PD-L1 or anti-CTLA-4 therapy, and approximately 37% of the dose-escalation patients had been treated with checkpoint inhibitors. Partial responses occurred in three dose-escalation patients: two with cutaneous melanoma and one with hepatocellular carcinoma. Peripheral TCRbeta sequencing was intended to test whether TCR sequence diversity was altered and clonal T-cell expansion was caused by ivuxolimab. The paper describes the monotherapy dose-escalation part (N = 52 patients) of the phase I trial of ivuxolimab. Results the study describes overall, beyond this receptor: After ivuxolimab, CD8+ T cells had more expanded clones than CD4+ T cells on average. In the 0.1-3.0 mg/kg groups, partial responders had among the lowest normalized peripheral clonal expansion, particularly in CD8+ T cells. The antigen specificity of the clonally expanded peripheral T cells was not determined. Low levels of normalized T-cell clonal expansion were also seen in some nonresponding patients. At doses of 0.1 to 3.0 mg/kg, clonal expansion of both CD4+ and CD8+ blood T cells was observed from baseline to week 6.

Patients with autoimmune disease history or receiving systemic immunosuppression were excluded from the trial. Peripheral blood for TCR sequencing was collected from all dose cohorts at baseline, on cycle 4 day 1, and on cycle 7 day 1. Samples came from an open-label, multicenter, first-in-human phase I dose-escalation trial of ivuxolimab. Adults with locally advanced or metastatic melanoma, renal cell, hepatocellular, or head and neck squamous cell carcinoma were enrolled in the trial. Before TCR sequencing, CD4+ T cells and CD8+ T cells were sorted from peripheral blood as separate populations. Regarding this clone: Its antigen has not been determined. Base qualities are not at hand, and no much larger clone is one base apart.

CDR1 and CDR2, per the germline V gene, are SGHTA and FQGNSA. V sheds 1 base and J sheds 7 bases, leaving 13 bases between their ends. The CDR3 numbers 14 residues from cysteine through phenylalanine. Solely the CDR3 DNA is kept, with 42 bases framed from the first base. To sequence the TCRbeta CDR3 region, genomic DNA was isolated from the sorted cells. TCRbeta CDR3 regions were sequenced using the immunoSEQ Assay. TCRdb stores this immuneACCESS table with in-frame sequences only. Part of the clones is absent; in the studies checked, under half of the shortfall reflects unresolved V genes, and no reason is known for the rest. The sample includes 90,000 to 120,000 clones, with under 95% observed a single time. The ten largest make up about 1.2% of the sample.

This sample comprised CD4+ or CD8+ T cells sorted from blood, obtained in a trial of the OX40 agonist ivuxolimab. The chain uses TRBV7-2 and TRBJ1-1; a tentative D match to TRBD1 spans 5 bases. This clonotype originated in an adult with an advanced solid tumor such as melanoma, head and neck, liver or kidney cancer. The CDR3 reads CASSLGVQGGEAFF. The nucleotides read TGTGCCAGCAGCTTAGGAGTGCAGGGCGGTGAAGCTTTCTTT.